This TCR beta chain was recorded in a study of T cells in Graves' hyperthyroidism and ophthalmopathy. Details on this clonotype: Its antigen is undetermined.

The study excluded patients with uncontrolled infection, other autoimmune disease, pregnancy or lactation. Trimming removed 3 bases at V and 5 bases at J, with 13 bases between. The length of the CDR3 is 14 residues. Per the germline V gene, CDR1 is SGHTA and CDR2 is FQGNSA. It was RNA transcripts that yielded the amplified TCR beta CDR3 regions. Primed by the HTBI set, a first-round RT-PCR was run on the TCR CDR3. TCRdb re-called the multiplex PCR reads with MiXCR, one entry per CDR3 protein. This sample yields under 700,000 distinct CDR3 sequences, of which about 45% are seen a single time; just over 8% belongs to the top ten. Overall study findings and caveats: Blood held most thyroid clonotypes expanded above 0.001 frequency. Through a model of 13 V-J features, ophthalmopathy was separated from stable hyperthyroidism.

The sequence derives from a woman aged 18-29 years with Graves' hyperthyroidism. This chain connects TRBV7-2 to TRBJ2-5; tentatively, D is TRBD2 (5 bases). Sequenced material: peripheral blood or thyroid tissue (not recorded which). The CDR3: CASSFRRVDETQYF. The DNA for the CDR3 is TGTGCCAGCAGCTTCCGGCGGGTAGATGAGACCCAGTACTTC.